The clone carrying this TCR beta chain was counted a few times. The target antigen is unknown. Every donor contributed about 10 milliliters of peripheral blood by blood draw. This sample stems from a study of blood T cells in healthy people across ages. The use of a sample-barcoded 5' primer and a J-beta primer mix characterized a second PCR of roughly 6 to 11 cycles. TCRdb redid the calling of the 5' RACE reads with MiXCR, one entry per CDR3 protein. Of 1.5 million to 2 million distinct CDR3 sequences in the sample, roughly 28% were seen once. V lost 2 bases, J lost 7 bases, and 17 bases lay in between. Germline V gene sequence: CDR1 SGHDN, CDR2 FVKESK. The CDR3 has 15 amino acids. General observations from the study: Per million T cells, the diversity of TCR beta decreased roughly linearly as age advanced.

The clonotype comes from a woman between 25 and 40 years old in good health. This chain joins TRBV14 and TRBJ1-2; perhaps TRBD1 as D (6 bases). Sequencing was carried out using blood. CDR3 sequence: CASSQKITGSGGYTF. The DNA of the CDR3 is TGTGCCAGCAGCCAAAAAATAACAGGGAGCGGTGGCTACACCTTC.